The 22 T cell receptor beta chains listed next were all sequenced from one sample in a study of blood T cell repertoires in COVID-19. TCRdb's table, derived via immunoSEQ multiplex PCR, lists solely in-frame clones and lacks some. Of 200,000 to 250,000 clones in the sample, 85% to 90% were seen once. Sequenced input: PBMCs or T cells enriched from blood (not recorded which). The receptors derive from a man younger than 40 who had been exposed to COVID-19.

The V and J genes are TRBV6-5 and TRBJ2-3; 7 positions agree with TRBD2. Trimming took 8 bases from V and 2 from J; bases not matched to a gene: 10. The CDR3 sequence is 15 residues long. Germline CDR1 is MNHEY and CDR2 is SVGAGI. The DNA for the CDR3 is TGTGCCAGCGGAACCCCCAGCGGGGACACAGATACGCAGTATTTT. This gives the protein CASGTPSGDTDTQYF.

The chain combines TRBV5-1 with TRBJ2-3; the match to TRBD2 covers 8 bases. The CDR3 totals 15 residues. Germline assignment: CDR1 SGHRS and CDR2 YFSETQ. V shed 5 bases, J shed 2 bases, and the junction held 7 bases outside the gene matches. The DNA for the CDR3 is TGCGCCAGCAGTTATAGCGGGGAACCCACAGATACGCAGTATTTT. Protein sequence: CASSYSGEPTDTQYF.

This chain connects TRBV7-9 to TRBJ2-1; 7 positions agree with TRBD2. The CDR3 consists of 15 residues. CDR1 and CDR2 (germline): SEHNR, FQNEAQ (reference sequence). Unmatched junction bases numbered 15, after V lost 11 bases and J lost 5 bases. Here the CDR3 DNA reads TGTGCCGCCATCCCGACTAGCACTGGGGACAATGAGCAGTTCTTC. Its protein is CAAIPTSTGDNEQFF. Full variable domain (outside the CDR3, taken from reference TRBV7-9 and TRBJ2-1): DTGVSQNPRHKITKRGQNVTFRCDPISEHNRLYWYRQTLGQGPEFLTYFQNEAQLEKSRLLSDRFSAERPKGSFSTLEIQRTEQGDSAMYLCAAIPTSTGDNEQFFGPGTRLTVL.

The chain recombines TRBV4-1 with TRBJ1-2; TRBD1 might be the D (6 bases). V gave up 3 bases and J gave up 6 bases, with 11 bases separating them. CDR3 length: 13 residues. Germline V gene data show CDR1 as MGHRA and CDR2 as YSYEKL. CDR3 nucleotides: TGCGCCAGCAGCCAGGTGGGGGCAGATGGCTACACCTTC. It yields the protein CASSQVGADGYTF.

The DNA of the CDR3 is TGTGCCAGCAGCTTAGATGGCGGGGACTCCTACAATGAGCAGTTCTTC. Its translation is CASSLDGGDSYNEQFF. The rearrangement uses TRBV7-6 and TRBJ2-1; possibly TRBD2 for D (6 bases). Trimming removed 1 base at V and 0 bases at J, with 10 bases between. CDR3 length: 16 amino acids. CDR1 SGHVS and CDR2 FNYEAQ come from the germline V gene.

The chain links TRBV5-1 to TRBJ1-3; D is ambiguous. The V gene lost 4 bases and the J gene lost 2 bases, with 16 bases spanning the gap. CDR3 length equals 16 residues. Germline V gene sequence: CDR1 SGHRS, CDR2 YFSETQ. CDR3 in amino acids: CASSPDLGGTGNTIYF. The CDR3 DNA sequence: TGCGCCAGCAGCCCCGATCTGGGAGGGACTGGAAACACCATATATTTT. Variable domain in full (rest from reference TRBV5-1 and TRBJ1-3): KAGVTQTPRYLIKTRGQQVTLSCSPISGHRSVSWYQQTPGQGLQFLFEYFSETQRNKGNFPGRFSGRQFSNSRSEMNVSTLELGDSALYLCASSPDLGGTGNTIYFGEGSWLTVV.

The genes are TRBV27 and TRBJ1-4, with 7 bases that match TRBD1. CDR3 size: 14 residues. Germline-derived CDR1 and CDR2 are MNHEY and SMNVEV (reference sequence). Germline trimming cut 6 bases from V and 7 bases from J; bases unmatched to any gene: 8. The CDR3 protein is CASRPGTAIEKLFF. The CDR3 DNA reads TGTGCCAGCAGACCCGGGACAGCCATTGAAAAACTGTTTTTT.

J is TRBJ1-4 and V is TRBV20-1; the D is unclear. Germline V gives CDR1 DFQATT, CDR2 SNEGSKA (reference sequence). The CDR3 covers 11 residues. Deletions cut 8 bases from V and 8 bases from J, with 12 bases between. CDR3 sequence (DNA): TGCAGTAGTTTCGCGGGAGAAAAACTGTTTTTT. Translated, it gives CSSFAGEKLFF.

The chain is built from TRBV10-2 and TRBJ2-1, with TRBD2 identical over 9 bases. V shed 6 bases and J 4 bases; nucleotides not matched to a gene: 4. Germline-derived CDR1 and CDR2 are WSHSY and SAAADI. CDR3 length: 14 amino acids. CDR3 nucleotides: TGCGCCAGCAGCCTAGCGGGGTCTTACAATGAGCAGTTCTTC. It yields the protein CASSLAGSYNEQFF.

Notes on this clone: Other DNA sequences in this sample translate to the same CDR3. The J gene is TRBJ1-1, the V gene TRBV3-1 (or the pseudogene TRBV3-2); D remains ambiguous. CDR3 length: 13 amino acids. Looked up from germline, CDR1 is LGHDT and CDR2 is YNNKEL (reference sequence). The ends were cut back, 1 base at V and 4 bases at J, with 7 bases in the middle. The CDR3 here is CASSQVRGTEAFF. The DNA for the CDR3 is TGTGCCAGCAGCCAAGTGCGGGGCACTGAAGCTTTCTTT.

The chain has TRBV29-1 and TRBJ1-2; possibly TRBD1 for D (5 bases). V was trimmed by 3 bases and J by 7 bases, leaving 9 bases between them. Germline V gene sequence: CDR1 SQVTM, CDR2 ANQGSEA. The CDR3 is 11 amino acids. CDR3 loop: CSVDRAGGYTF. CDR3 sequence (DNA): TGCAGCGTTGACAGGGCAGGTGGCTACACCTTC.

V and J are TRBV6-1 and TRBJ1-5; possible D gene TRBD1, 5 bases. The CDR3 is 17 residues long. Germline CDR1 reads MNHNS; CDR2 reads SASEGT. V shed 1 base and J shed 0 bases, with 13 bases lying between them. Here the CDR3 reads CASSEGQGFYSNQPQHF. DNA for the CDR3: TGTGCCAGCAGTGAAGGTCAGGGCTTTTATAGCAATCAGCCCCAGCATTTT.

This clone has only a few counts. The chain joins TRBV29-1 to TRBJ2-5; D remains ambiguous. V was trimmed by 0 bases and J by 0 bases, leaving 14 bases between them. Germline lookup yields CDR1 SQVTM and CDR2 ANQGSEA. There are 16 residues in the CDR3. The CDR3 reads CSVEDRTDLYQETQYF. The CDR3 DNA reads TGCAGCGTTGAAGATCGAACAGACCTGTACCAAGAGACCCAGTACTTC.

The chain links TRBV7-9 to TRBJ2-1; no clear D. Trimming took off 0 bases at V and 8 bases at J, with 8 bases between the two ends. CDR1 is SEHNR and CDR2 is FQNEAQ in the germline V gene (reference sequence). The CDR3 covers 13 residues. CDR3 nucleotide sequence: TGTGCCAGCAGCTTAGCGAATCGCGATGAGCAGTTCTTC. Translation gives CASSLANRDEQFF.

V and J are TRBV6-5 and TRBJ1-2, with 9 bases aligning to TRBD1. Germline loops: CDR1 MNHEY, CDR2 SVGAGI. The CDR3 extends over 15 amino acids. V shed 4 bases and J 6 bases; nucleotides not matched to a gene: 9. The CDR3: CASSSPGTGWNGYTF. CDR3 in DNA: TGTGCCAGCAGTTCCCCCGGGACAGGGTGGAATGGCTACACCTTC.

This clone was picked up one time. The chain uses TRBV4-1 and TRBJ1-6, with 9 bases lining up with TRBD1. Germline lookup yields CDR1 MGHRA and CDR2 YSYEKL. J was trimmed by 8 bases and V by 3 bases; bases with no gene match: 5. This CDR3 has 15 residues. The CDR3 sequence is CASSHSDRGDSPLHF. In DNA form, the CDR3 reads TGCGCCAGCAGCCACTCAGACAGGGGGGATTCACCCCTCCACTTT.

J is TRBJ1-3 and V is TRBV30; TRBD1 is a possible D gene (5 bases). This CDR3 region has 13 residues. Germline assignment: CDR1 GTSNPN and CDR2 SVGIG (reference sequence). The germline V and J ends were trimmed by 3 bases and 2 bases, with 8 bases remaining between them. CDR3 protein: CAWSGGAGNTIYF. The DNA for the CDR3 is TGTGCCTGGAGCGGAGGGGCTGGAAACACCATATATTTT.

This clone was seen many times. The rearrangement links TRBV5-1 to TRBJ1-1; 9 bases are a match to TRBD1. Germline V gene lookup returns CDR1 SGHRS and CDR2 YFSETQ. This CDR3 has 15 residues. J lost 3 bases, V lost 5 bases, and 8 bases had no gene match. The CDR3 sequence: CASRATGTGHTEAFF. CDR3 bases: TGCGCCAGCAGGGCAACCGGGACAGGGCACACTGAAGCTTTCTTT.

This clone was seen a few times. This chain joins TRBV4-3 and TRBJ1-2; 7 bases map to TRBD1. Germline CDR1 is LGHNA and CDR2 is YSLEER. Germline trimming cut 1 base from V and 8 bases from J; bases unmatched to any gene: 4. CDR3 length: 13 amino acids. This CDR3 reads CASSQGQGRGYTF. CDR3 bases: TGCGCCAGCAGCCAAGGACAGGGAAGAGGCTACACCTTC.

This chain uses TRBV6-4 with TRBJ2-1; 7 bases map to TRBD2. CDR1 MRHNA and CDR2 SNTAGT come from the germline V gene. This CDR3 is built from 14 residues. The V segment lost 4 bases and the J segment 8 bases; nucleotides outside the gene matches: 8. The CDR3, as DNA: TGTGCCAGCAGTGCCTCAGGGACTATGGATGAGCAGTTCTTC. Its translation is CASSASGTMDEQFF.

CDR3 nucleotides: TGTGCCACCAGTCTTGGGAGTGGTAGCTACAATGAGCAGTTCTTC. Its protein product is CATSLGSGSYNEQFF. V usage is TRBV24-1 and J usage is TRBJ2-1; possibly TRBD2 for D (5 bases). Per the germline V gene, CDR1 is KGHDR and CDR2 is SFDVKD. V was cut by 6 bases and J by 3 bases, with 14 bases left in between. This CDR3 contains 15 residues.

Regarding this clone: A read error may produce the germline difference seen at one junction end. J is TRBJ2-7 and V is TRBV27; D uncertain. The CDR3 sequence is 11 residues long. Germline V CDR1 and CDR2: MNHEY, SMNVEV (reference sequence). The CDR3 region is CASTYSNEQYF. The CDR3 coding sequence is TGTGCCAGCACCTACTCCAACGAGCAGTACTTC.